This TCR beta chain was identified in a study of HIV-infected patients and healthy controls. With V trimmed by 6 bases and J by 2 bases, 9 bases remained unmatched. This CDR3 is 16 amino acids long. CDR1 is SEHNR and CDR2 is FQNEAQ in the germline V gene (reference sequence). MiXCR, run by TCRdb on the 5' RACE reads, gives a single entry per CDR3 protein. The sample carries some 67,000 distinct CDR3 sequences, roughly a sixth recorded once. In this sample, this clonotype turned up a few times. Sequencing was carried out using CD4+ T cells from blood. J is TRBJ2-1 and V is TRBV7-9; 8 nucleotides agree with TRBD1. This TCR derives from a human donor in good health. CDR3 nucleotide sequence: TGTGCCAGCAGACCCCGGACAGGGCGGACCTACAATGAGCAGTTCTTC. It yields the protein CASRPRTGRTYNEQFF.